The source of this T cell receptor beta chain is a study of OX40 agonist ivuxolimab in advanced cancers. About the research overall: Patients were dosed with the agonistic anti-OX40 (CD134) antibody ivuxolimab.

Produced via immunoSEQ multiplex PCR; TCRdb's table is partial and in-frame only. Of around 83,000 clones listed, approximately 84% are singletons. The sequencing used CD4+ or CD8+ T cells sorted from blood, collected in a trial of the OX40 agonist ivuxolimab. This receptor was taken from an adult with an advanced solid tumor such as melanoma, head and neck, liver or kidney cancer.

CDR3: CASSLGARSGAFF. The CDR3 DNA sequence: TGTGCCAGCAGCTTGGGGGCCCGTTCGGGAGCTTTCTTT. The chain joins TRBV11-1 to TRBJ1-1; D might be TRBD1 (6 bases). V was cut by 3 bases and J by 10 bases, with 15 bases left in between. The CDR3 has 13 residues. Looked up from germline, CDR1 is SGHAT and CDR2 is FQDESV (reference sequence).